A single sample is the source of the 20 T cell receptor beta chains below, sequenced in a study of shared clonotypes between healthy human individuals. Only in-frame clones appear in the TCRdb table, and some are missing; sequencing was by immunoSEQ multiplex PCR. The data hold roughly 2.5 million clones, with around 90% observed a single time. The sample taken for sequencing was naive CD4+ T cells sorted from blood. Subset: CD45RA+ positively selected. All receptors come from a man between 18 and 35 years old in good health.

The rearrangement links TRBV27 to TRBJ1-5; no reliable D call. The CDR3 is 15 residues long. Trimming shortened V by 2 bases and J by 0 bases, and 8 bases separated the two germline ends. CDR1 and CDR2 (germline): MNHEY, SMNVEV (reference sequence). The CDR3 DNA is TGTGCCAGCAGTTTAACTCCTTATAGCAATCAGCCCCAGCATTTT. Translated: CASSLTPYSNQPQHF.

With respect to this clone: The same CDR3 also results from other DNA sequences found in this sample. The rearrangement uses TRBV11-2 and TRBJ2-2, with D unresolved. Germline assignment: CDR1 SGHAT and CDR2 FQNNGV. Trimming cost V 1 base and J 1 base, with 1 base left between them. The CDR3 is made up of 13 amino acids. The CDR3 nucleotides read TGTGCCAGCAGCTTAGTGAACACCGGGGAGCTGTTTTTT. Amino acids: CASSLVNTGELFF.

The rearrangement uses TRBV5-6 and TRBJ1-3, with D unresolved. Trimming shortened V by 0 bases and J by 0 bases, and 4 bases separated the two germline ends. This CDR3 region has 14 residues. Germline CDR1 and CDR2: SGHDT and YYEEEE. CDR3: CASSLDPSGNTIYF. DNA of the CDR3: TGTGCCAGCAGCTTGGACCCCTCTGGAAACACCATATATTTT.

The V call is TRBV5-1, the J call TRBJ2-7; D is possibly TRBD1 or TRBD2 (6 bases each). Trimming removed 4 bases from V and 2 bases from J, with 13 bases in between. This CDR3 region has 14 residues. CDR1 and CDR2 from the germline V gene are SGHRS and YFSETQ. As DNA, the CDR3 is TGCGCCAGCAGCCCTCAGGGGAGGACCTACGAGCAGTACTTC. Translated, it gives CASSPQGRTYEQYF.

In its sample, this clone was seen once. The chain employs TRBV5-1 and TRBJ1-1; TRBD1 matches at 10 bases. The length of the CDR3 is 12 residues. V shed 4 bases and J 11 bases; nucleotides not matched to a gene: 5. CDR1 is SGHRS, CDR2 YFSETQ, per germline. CDR3 loop: CASSPGTGEAFF. In DNA form, the CDR3 reads TGCGCCAGCAGCCCCGGGACAGGGGAGGCTTTCTTT.

Only one count was recorded for this clone. The gene calls are TRBV5-1 and TRBJ2-7; TRBD2 matches at 15 bases. This CDR3 is 17 amino acids long. The germline V gene has CDR1 SGHRS and CDR2 YFSETQ. Trimming took 4 bases from V and 5 from J; bases not matched to a gene: 10. The CDR3 here is CASSLWTSGGAWNEQYF. The CDR3 DNA is TGCGCCAGCAGCCTTTGGACTAGCGGGGGGGCTTGGAACGAGCAGTACTTC.

The chain uses TRBV5-5 and TRBJ1-1; unclear D gene. The CDR3 sequence is 16 residues long. Germline V lookup: CDR1 SGHKS, CDR2 YYEKEE (reference sequence). The V end lost 0 bases, the J end lost 1 base, and 13 bases lay between the germline ends. Here the CDR3 reads CASSLAWEVTNTEAFF. The CDR3 nucleotides read TGTGCCAGCAGCTTGGCCTGGGAGGTAACGAACACTGAAGCTTTCTTT.

The V gene is TRBV5-1, the J gene TRBJ1-6, with D possibly being TRBD1 (6 bases). The CDR3 runs 15 residues. Per germline, CDR1 SGHRS and CDR2 YFSETQ. Trimming stripped 1 base from V and 8 bases from J, with 13 bases between. The CDR3 loop is CASSLSSGGDSPLHF. The CDR3 DNA reads TGCGCCAGCAGCTTGAGTTCGGGGGGCGATTCACCCCTCCACTTT.

Comments on this clone: The junction and the germline gene differ at one end; a read error may be behind it. In the same sample, other DNA sequences code for this CDR3. The V gene is TRBV5-1, the J gene TRBJ2-3; 7 nucleotides line up with TRBD1. This CDR3 region has 14 residues. Germline V CDR1 and CDR2: SGHRS, YFSETQ. This chain's CDR3 is CASSLEPSQGTQYF. As DNA, the CDR3 is TGTGCCAGCAGCTTGGAACCCTCACAGGGGACGCAGTATTTT.

V is TRBV18 and J is TRBJ2-1; 9 nucleotides align to TRBD1. V was clipped by 4 bases and J by 6 bases; unmatched bases: 1. This CDR3 has 13 amino acids. Germline assignment: CDR1 KGHSH and CDR2 LQKENI. In DNA, the CDR3 is TGTGCCAGCTCACGGGGACAGGGCAATGAGCAGTTCTTC. It encodes CASSRGQGNEQFF.

The chain joins TRBV2 to TRBJ2-7; D not resolved. V was cut by 3 bases and J by 0 bases, with 9 bases left in between. From germline, CDR1 is SNHLY and CDR2 FYNNEI. There are 14 residues in the CDR3. Here the CDR3 reads CASSDELVSYEQYF. The DNA for the CDR3 is TGTGCCAGCAGTGACGAGTTAGTCTCCTACGAGCAGTACTTC.

This clone was picked up one time. The V gene is TRBV29-1, the J gene TRBJ1-5; D remains ambiguous. The V gene's germline CDR1 is SQVTM and CDR2 ANQGSEA. Trimming removed 6 bases at V and 0 bases at J, with 12 bases between. The CDR3 contains 14 residues. CDR3 coding DNA: TGCAGCGTCCGAGCCGGAAGTAGCAATCAGCCCCAGCATTTT. As protein: CSVRAGSSNQPQHF.

The gene calls are TRBV5-1 and TRBJ2-2; D uncertain. The germline V and J ends were trimmed by 5 bases and 5 bases, with 16 bases remaining between them. The CDR3 covers 15 residues. Germline CDR1 SGHRS, CDR2 YFSETQ. CDR3 loop: CASRAVAVGTGELFF. The CDR3 coding sequence is TGCGCCAGCAGGGCCGTAGCAGTTGGAACCGGGGAGCTGTTTTTT.

The CDR3: CASSFGRTRSTDTQYF. As DNA, the CDR3 is TGTGCCAGCAGCTTCGGGAGAACCCGCTCTACAGATACGCAGTATTTT. J is TRBJ2-3 and V is TRBV7-2, with a tentative D call TRBD2 (6 bases). CDR3 length: 16 residues. Germline values: CDR1 SGHTA, CDR2 FQGNSA. V was trimmed by 3 bases and J by 3 bases, leaving 16 bases between them.

The gene calls are TRBV30 and TRBJ2-7; D not resolved. CDR3 size: 12 residues. Germline CDR1 reads GTSNPN; CDR2 reads SVGIG (reference sequence). Trimming pared 4 bases from V and 5 bases from J, leaving 12 bases between. CDR3 region: CAWTIRSHEQYF. Here the CDR3 DNA reads TGTGCCTGGACCATACGGTCCCACGAGCAGTACTTC.

CDR3 nucleotide sequence: TGCGCCAGCAGCTCGCGGGGGGGCCTTGAGCAGTTCTTC. It is translated as CASSSRGGLEQFF. V gene TRBV5-1 combines with J gene TRBJ2-1; 9 bases match TRBD2. The CDR3 is 13 residues long. Looked up from germline, CDR1 is SGHRS and CDR2 is YFSETQ. With 3 bases clipped from V and 9 bases from J, the junction kept 4 bases outside the gene matches.

V and J are TRBV2 and TRBJ1-2, with D hard to call. CDR1 and CDR2 (germline): SNHLY, FYNNEI. CDR3 length: 16 amino acids. Trimming shortened V by 1 base and J by 8 bases, and 20 bases separated the two germline ends. Here the CDR3 reads CASSEEARVYARGYTF. The CDR3, as DNA: TGTGCCAGCAGTGAAGAGGCGAGGGTTTACGCTCGAGGCTACACCTTC.

V is TRBV7-2 and J is TRBJ2-1, with 12 bases aligning to TRBD1. From germline, CDR1 is SGHTA and CDR2 FQGNSA. The CDR3 sequence is 15 residues long. Losses at the gene ends were 5 bases for V and 10 bases for J; bases not matched to a gene: 9. In DNA, the CDR3 is TGTGCCAGCAGCACCCGGGACAGGGGGCGCGGGGAGCAGTTCTTC. It encodes CASSTRDRGRGEQFF. The full variable domain, with the rest looked up from reference TRBV7-2 and TRBJ2-1, is GAGVSQSPSNKVTEKGKDVELRCDPISGHTALYWYRQSLGQGLEFLIYFQGNSAPDKSGLPSDRFSAERTGGSVSTLTIQRTQQEDSAVYLCASSTRDRGRGEQFFGPGTRLTVL.

This clone has only one observation. Different DNA sequences within this sample yield the same CDR3. V and J are TRBV19 and TRBJ1-6; weak D call: TRBD1 (5 bases). Trimming removed 5 bases at V and 9 bases at J, with 11 bases between. Germline-derived CDR1 and CDR2 are LNHDA and SQIVND (reference sequence). The CDR3 sequence is 13 residues long. The CDR3 here is CASSPGGGSPLHF. DNA of the CDR3: TGTGCCAGTAGTCCCGGGGGAGGTTCACCCCTCCACTTT.

This sequence joins TRBV10-1 and TRBJ2-3, with 10 bases matching TRBD2. CDR1 and CDR2 (germline): WNHNN, SYGVQD (reference sequence). The CDR3 has 16 amino acids. The V and J ends lost 8 bases and 3 bases, in that order; junction bases with no gene match: 11. The CDR3 protein is CASSASGGARTDTQYF. As DNA, the CDR3 is TGCGCCAGCTCGGCAAGCGGGGGGGCTAGGACAGATACGCAGTATTTT.